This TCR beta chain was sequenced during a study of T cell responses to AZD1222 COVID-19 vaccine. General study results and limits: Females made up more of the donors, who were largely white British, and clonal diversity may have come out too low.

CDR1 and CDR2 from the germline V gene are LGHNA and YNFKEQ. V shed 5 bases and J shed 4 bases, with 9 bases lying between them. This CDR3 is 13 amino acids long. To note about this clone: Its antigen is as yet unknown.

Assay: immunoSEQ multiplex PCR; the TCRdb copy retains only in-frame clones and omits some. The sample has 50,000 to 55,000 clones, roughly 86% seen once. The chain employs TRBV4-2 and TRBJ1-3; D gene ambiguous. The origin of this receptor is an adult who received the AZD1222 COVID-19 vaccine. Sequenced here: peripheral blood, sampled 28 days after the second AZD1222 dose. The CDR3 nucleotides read TGTGCCAGCAGCGACGCCTTGGGAAACACCATATATTTT. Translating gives CASSDALGNTIYF.